One sample yielded the 23 T cell receptor beta chains listed below, sequenced in a study of response to subunit inactivated influenza vaccine. MiXCR was run by TCRdb on the RT-PCR reads, yielding one entry per CDR3 protein. Found here are roughly 190,000 distinct CDR3 sequences, more than 10% of them singletons; the top ten hold 25% to 35%. This same sample was also part of a study on T cells expressing NK-cell markers. That work adds: In generating TCR beta cDNA, 5'RACE template switching with UMIs was used.

The material was CD8+ T cells sorted from PBMCs, obtained about 12 days after vaccination. These receptors were obtained from a man aged 50-60 years who received an inactivated influenza vaccine.

This clonotype was counted only a few times. The chain joins TRBV11-2 to TRBJ2-7; possibly TRBD1 for D (6 bases). The V gene's germline CDR1 is SGHAT and CDR2 FQNNGV. The CDR3 spans 15 residues. V was cut by 0 bases and J by 3 bases, with 12 bases left in between. The CDR3 sequence: CASSLDRGHNYEQYF. The CDR3 DNA is TGTGCCAGCAGCTTAGATAGGGGACACAACTACGAGCAGTACTTC. Combining the CDR3 with reference TRBV11-2 and TRBJ2-7 gives the whole variable domain EAGVAQSPRYKIIEKRQSVAFWCNPISGHATLYWYQQILGQGPKLLIQFQNNGVVDDSQLPKDRFSAERLKGVDSTLKIQPAKLEDSAVYLCASSLDRGHNYEQYFGPGTRLTVT.

For the CDR3, the DNA is TGTGCCTGGAGTAGCCCCTCTGGGGCCAACGTCCTGACTTTC. Translating gives CAWSSPSGANVLTF. The chain employs TRBV30 and TRBJ2-6, with D uncertain. Germline V gene sequence: CDR1 GTSNPN, CDR2 SVGIG (reference sequence). The CDR3 runs to 14 residues. Trimming took 2 bases from V and 0 from J, leaving 5 bases between them.

This clonotype was seen more than once but under ten times. In DNA form, the CDR3 reads TGTGCCAGCAGCATCGGACTCGTCAATGAGCAGTTCTTC. Encoded protein: CASSIGLVNEQFF. V and J are TRBV7-9 and TRBJ2-1, with D tentatively TRBD2 (5 bases). There are 13 residues in the CDR3. Trimming left V 5 bases short and J 6 bases short, with 11 bases between. Per the germline V gene, CDR1 is SEHNR and CDR2 is FQNEAQ (reference sequence).

The chain uses TRBV5-6 and TRBJ2-1; TRBD1 or TRBD2 may be the D gene (5 bases each). With 0 bases removed from V and 10 bases from J, the gap between germline ends came to 8 bases. From germline, CDR1 is SGHDT and CDR2 YYEEEE. The CDR3 spans 12 residues. This CDR3 is CASSLARDEQFF. CDR3 nucleotide sequence: TGTGCCAGCAGCTTGGCAAGGGACGAGCAGTTCTTC.

This clonotype appeared a few times. The junction does not match germline at one end; this may be a read error. The chain recombines TRBV4-2 with TRBJ2-7; the match to TRBD1 covers 9 bases. CDR1 and CDR2 (germline): LGHNA, YNFKEQ. CDR3 length: 15 amino acids. In nucleotides, the CDR3 is TGTGCCAGCAGCCCGAGGACAGGGGAGGTGGGGGAAGTGGACTTC. Protein sequence: CASSPRTGEVGEVDF.

This clonotype was seen only a few times. CDR3 nucleotide sequence: TGTGCCAGCAGTTTGGGCGGGGGTGGGACGGTCTACGAGCAGTACTTC. The encoded protein is CASSLGGGGTVYEQYF. The chain is built from TRBV27 and TRBJ2-7, with 7 bases aligning to TRBD2. Losses at the gene ends were 3 bases for V and 3 bases for J; bases not matched to a gene: 11. The CDR3 runs 16 residues. Per germline, CDR1 MNHEY and CDR2 SMNVEV (reference sequence).

The chain has TRBV29-1 and TRBJ1-2, with D tentatively TRBD1 (6 bases). From germline, CDR1 is SQVTM and CDR2 ANQGSEA. V lost 6 bases and J lost 2, with 13 bases in between. This CDR3 contains 13 residues. The CDR3 protein is CSVYLTGNYGYTF. The CDR3 DNA reads TGCAGCGTCTATCTCACAGGGAACTATGGCTACACCTTC. Combining the CDR3 with reference TRBV29-1 and TRBJ1-2 gives the whole variable domain SAVISQKPSRDICQRGTSLTIQCQVDSQVTMMFWYRQQPGQSLTLIATANQGSEATYESGFVIDKFPISRPNLTFSTLTVSNMSPEDSSIYLCSVYLTGNYGYTFGSGTRLTVV.

Only a few counts were recorded for this clonotype. The chain joins TRBV6-2 or TRBV6-3 to TRBJ2-2; no reliable D call. The CDR3 contains 11 residues. Germline CDR1 and CDR2: MNHEY and SVGEGT. V was pared by 9 bases and J by 1 base, with 3 bases between. In DNA form, the CDR3 reads TGTGCCAGAAAGAACACCGGGGAGCTGTTTTTT. Its protein product is CARKNTGELFF.

This clonotype has more than one count but fewer than ten. The chain carries TRBV2 and TRBJ2-2; D call uncertain. The V gene lost 6 bases and the J gene lost 0 bases, with 11 bases spanning the gap. Germline loops: CDR1 SNHLY, CDR2 FYNNEI. The CDR3 runs 15 residues. The CDR3 DNA is TGTGCCAGCAGGTCCAGACGGTCGAACACCGGGGAGCTGTTTTTT. It translates to CASRSRRSNTGELFF.

The table lists this clonotype with many counts. The genes are TRBV12-3 or TRBV12-4 and TRBJ2-1; D is undetermined. V was trimmed by 5 bases and J by 8 bases, leaving 10 bases between them. This CDR3 comprises 12 residues. The CDR3, as DNA: TGTGCCAGCAGTGCAGGCGGACATGAGCAGTTCTTC. It is translated as CASSAGGHEQFF.

This clonotype was found a few times. The chain couples TRBV6-2 or TRBV6-3 to TRBJ2-1; 13 bases match TRBD2. The trim removed 6 bases at V and 6 bases at J, leaving 5 bases unmatched. The germline V gene encodes CDR1 MNHEY and CDR2 SVGEGT. This CDR3 contains 15 residues. CDR3 bases: TGTGCCAGCAGCCCCACTAGCGGGGGGGCCAATGAGCAGTTCTTC. Amino acids: CASSPTSGGANEQFF.

The chain has TRBV20-1 and TRBJ2-7, with D hard to call. This CDR3 is 11 amino acids long. Trimming took 6 bases from V and 4 from J, leaving 10 bases between them. CDR1 is DFQATT, CDR2 SNEGSKA, per germline (reference sequence). The CDR3 protein is CSASLVYEQYF. Written as DNA, the CDR3 is TGCAGTGCCTCATTGGTTTACGAGCAGTACTTC.

The gene calls are TRBV5-1 and TRBJ2-7; 7 positions agree with TRBD2. CDR1 and CDR2 from the germline V gene are SGHRS and YFSETQ. The V segment lost 0 bases and the J segment 0 bases; nucleotides outside the gene matches: 3. This CDR3 has 15 amino acids. CDR3 sequence: CASSLASGTSYEQYF. In DNA form, the CDR3 reads TGCGCCAGCAGCTTGGCTAGCGGAACCTCCTACGAGCAGTACTTC.

Only a few counts were recorded for this clonotype. This chain's CDR3 is CASSHRLAGGLYNEQFF. The DNA of the CDR3 is TGTGCCAGCAGCCATAGACTAGCGGGGGGCTTATACAATGAGCAGTTCTTC. The chain couples TRBV3-1 to TRBJ2-1, with 13 bases lining up with TRBD2. V shed 3 bases, J shed 4 bases, and the junction held 6 bases outside the gene matches. The CDR3 has 17 residues. Looked up from germline, CDR1 is LGHDT and CDR2 is YNNKEL (reference sequence).

V usage is TRBV7-9 and J usage is TRBJ1-1; D unclear. Germline CDR1 and CDR2: SEHNR and FQNEAQ (reference sequence). V dropped 2 bases and J dropped 1 base, with 11 bases sitting between them. The CDR3 consists of 15 residues. In nucleotides, the CDR3 is TGTGCCAGCAGCTTAAAGGTAGCAGGGAACACTGAAGCTTTCTTT. Translating it yields CASSLKVAGNTEAFF.

This clonotype showed up just a few times. The V and J genes are TRBV20-1 and TRBJ1-5; TRBD1 might be the D (6 bases). V was cut by 0 bases and J by 7 bases, with 13 bases left in between. The CDR3 runs 14 residues. CDR1 is DFQATT, CDR2 SNEGSKA, per germline (reference sequence). CDR3 residues: CSAREQGWGQPQHF. For the CDR3, the DNA is TGCAGTGCTAGAGAACAGGGATGGGGACAGCCCCAGCATTTT.

The gene calls are TRBV24-1 and TRBJ2-3; D is possibly TRBD2 (5 bases). Germline V lookup: CDR1 KGHDR, CDR2 SFDVKD. Trimming pared 1 base from V and 4 bases from J, leaving 17 bases between. The CDR3 sequence is 17 residues long. As DNA, the CDR3 is TGTGCCACCAGTGATTTCGGGGTTCGGGATAATTCAGATACGCAGTATTTT. Residues: CATSDFGVRDNSDTQYF.

A few counts support this clonotype. The chain uses TRBV6-2 or TRBV6-3 and TRBJ2-7; maybe TRBD2 (5 bases). Per the germline V gene, CDR1 is MNHEY and CDR2 is SVGEGT. The CDR3 contains 14 residues. Trimming removed 2 bases at V and 7 bases at J, with 15 bases between. CDR3 nucleotide sequence: TGTGCCAGCAGTTACCTGCTGCAAACGGGAGAGCAGTACTTC. Protein product: CASSYLLQTGEQYF.

This clonotype is a singleton in its sample. The V call is TRBV6-1, the J call TRBJ2-1, with D possibly TRBD1 on 5 matching bases. V was cut by 7 bases and J by 0 bases, with 16 bases left in between. The CDR3 totals 16 residues. CDR1 is MNHNS, CDR2 SASEGT, per germline. The CDR3, as DNA: TGTGCCAGCACCTCCCAGGGCGGACGCTCCTACAATGAGCAGTTCTTC. Amino acid sequence: CASTSQGGRSYNEQFF.

A few counts support this clonotype. The gene calls are TRBV6-2 or TRBV6-3 and TRBJ1-2, with a tentative D call TRBD1 (5 bases). The CDR3 is 11 residues long. Germline CDR1 MNHEY, CDR2 SVGEGT. Trimming shortened V by 6 bases and J by 6 bases, and 8 bases separated the two germline ends. CDR3 coding DNA: TGTGCCAGCAGCCGGGGGGATGGCTACACCTTC. It encodes CASSRGDGYTF.

Remarks on this clonotype: Relative to the germline gene, one junction end is altered; a read error may explain this. This sequence joins TRBV2 and TRBJ1-2; D possibly corresponds to TRBD1 (5 bases). There are 13 residues in the CDR3. Germline CDR1 and CDR2: SNHLY and FYNNEI. The CDR3: CASTLTAFYGHTF. The CDR3 coding sequence is TGTGCCAGCACCTTGACAGCCTTCTATGGCCACACCTTC.

Ten or more counts support this clonotype. The chain is built from TRBV20-1 and TRBJ2-3, with 7 bases lining up with TRBD2. The V segment lost 0 bases and the J segment 6 bases; nucleotides outside the gene matches: 6. Looked up from germline, CDR1 is DFQATT and CDR2 is SNEGSKA (reference sequence). The CDR3 covers 14 residues. In nucleotides, the CDR3 is TGCAGTGCTAGAGATGGGGAGGGAATCGATACGCAGTATTTT. This codes for CSARDGEGIDTQYF.

This clonotype was picked up a small number of times. The rearrangement joins TRBV7-8 to TRBJ2-7, with D possibly being TRBD2 (7 bases). Germline lookup yields CDR1 SGHVS and CDR2 FQNEAQ. Trimming took off 2 bases at V and 0 bases at J, with 8 bases between the two ends. This CDR3 has 14 residues. This chain's CDR3 is CASSLRGASYEQYF. In DNA form, the CDR3 reads TGTGCCAGCAGCTTACGGGGGGCCTCCTACGAGCAGTACTTC. The whole variable domain, remainder taken from reference TRBV7-8 and TRBJ2-7, is GAGVSQSPRYKVAKRGQDVALRCDPISGHVSLFWYQQALGQGPEFLTYFQNEAQLDKSGLPSDRFFAERPEGSVSTLKIQRTQQEDSAVYLCASSLRGASYEQYFGPGTRLTVT.